This section outlines one T cell receptor (beta chain) sequence together with its context. This specimen belongs to a study of blood T cell repertoires in COVID-19. Study details: PBMCs, B-cell-depleted T cells, or T cells were the source of the cDNA or gDNA that made up the material.

Trimming removed 8 bases from V and 5 bases from J, with 12 bases in between. Germline V CDR1 and CDR2: MNHEY, SVGAGI. This CDR3 contains 12 residues. In the authors' workflow: Amplification with reference gene primers provided the estimates of nucleated cell counts. Method: immunoSEQ multiplex PCR; TCRdb's copy keeps in-frame clones and lacks some. V and J calls and clone size are those listed in that table; D and trimming were worked out from the DNA. The sample records 45,000 to 50,000 clones, approximately 88% being singletons. The origin of this receptor is a man over 45 with acute or convalescent COVID-19. The V gene is TRBV6-5, the J gene TRBJ1-2; TRBD1 is a possible D gene (5 bases). The sequencing input was peripheral blood. This chain's CDR3 is CASRAGKYGYTF. The DNA for the CDR3 is TGTGCCAGCCGGGCAGGGAAGTATGGCTACACCTTC.